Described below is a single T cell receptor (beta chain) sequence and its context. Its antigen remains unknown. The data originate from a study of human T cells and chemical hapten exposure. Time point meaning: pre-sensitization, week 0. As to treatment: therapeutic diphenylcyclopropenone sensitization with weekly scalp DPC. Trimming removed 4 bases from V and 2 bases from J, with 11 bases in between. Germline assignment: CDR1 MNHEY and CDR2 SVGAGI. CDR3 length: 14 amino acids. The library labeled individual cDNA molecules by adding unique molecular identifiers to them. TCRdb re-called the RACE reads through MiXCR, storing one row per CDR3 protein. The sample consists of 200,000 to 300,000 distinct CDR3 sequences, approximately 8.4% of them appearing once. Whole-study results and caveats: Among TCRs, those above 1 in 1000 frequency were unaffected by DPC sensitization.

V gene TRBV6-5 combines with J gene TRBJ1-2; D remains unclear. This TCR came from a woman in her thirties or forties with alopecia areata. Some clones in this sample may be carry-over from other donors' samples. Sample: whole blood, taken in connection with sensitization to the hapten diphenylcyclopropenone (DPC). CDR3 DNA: TGTGCCAGCAGTTCCCCCCCATCGAACTATGGCTACACCTTC. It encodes CASSSPPSNYGYTF.